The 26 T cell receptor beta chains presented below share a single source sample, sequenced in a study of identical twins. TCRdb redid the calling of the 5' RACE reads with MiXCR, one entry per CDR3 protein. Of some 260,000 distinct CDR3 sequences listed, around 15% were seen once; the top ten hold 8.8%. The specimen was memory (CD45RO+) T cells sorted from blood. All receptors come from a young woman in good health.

The DNA of the CDR3 is TGTGCCAGCAGTTTAGGCACGCATGAGCAGTTCTTC. It codes for CASSLGTHEQFF. V and J are TRBV12-3 or TRBV12-4 and TRBJ2-1; D gene uncertain. This CDR3 region has 12 residues. Trimming left V 1 base short and J 8 bases short, with 6 bases between.

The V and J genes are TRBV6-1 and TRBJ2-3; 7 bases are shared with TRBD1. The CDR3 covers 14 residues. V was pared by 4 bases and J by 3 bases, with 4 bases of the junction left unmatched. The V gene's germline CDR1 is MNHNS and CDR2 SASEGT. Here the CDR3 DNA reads TGTGCCAGCAGTGCCCGGGACAGTACAGATACGCAGTATTTT. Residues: CASSARDSTDTQYF.

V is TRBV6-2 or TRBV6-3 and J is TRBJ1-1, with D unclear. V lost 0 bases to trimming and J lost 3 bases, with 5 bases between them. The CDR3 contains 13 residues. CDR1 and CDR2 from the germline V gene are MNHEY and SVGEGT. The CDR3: CASSYSQDTEAFF. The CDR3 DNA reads TGTGCCAGCAGTTACTCGCAGGACACTGAAGCTTTCTTT.

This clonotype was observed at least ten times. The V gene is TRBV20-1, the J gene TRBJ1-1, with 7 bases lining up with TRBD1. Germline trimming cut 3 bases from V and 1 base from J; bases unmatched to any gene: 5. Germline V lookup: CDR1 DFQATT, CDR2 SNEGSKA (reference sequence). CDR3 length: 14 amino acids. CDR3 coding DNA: TGCAGTGCTAGCCCCTACAGGGGGAACACTGAAGCTTTCTTT. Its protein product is CSASPYRGNTEAFF.

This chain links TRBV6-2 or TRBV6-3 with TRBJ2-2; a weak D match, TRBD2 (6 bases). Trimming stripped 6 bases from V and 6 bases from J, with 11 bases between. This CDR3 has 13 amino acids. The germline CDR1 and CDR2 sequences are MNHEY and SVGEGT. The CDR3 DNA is TGTGCCAGCAGCGTCGGGAGCCCCGGGGAGCTGTTTTTT. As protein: CASSVGSPGELFF.

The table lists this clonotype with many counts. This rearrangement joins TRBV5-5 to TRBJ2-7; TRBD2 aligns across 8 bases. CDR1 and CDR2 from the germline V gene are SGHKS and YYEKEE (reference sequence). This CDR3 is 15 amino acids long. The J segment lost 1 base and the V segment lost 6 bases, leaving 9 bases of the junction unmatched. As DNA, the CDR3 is TGTGCCAGCAAAGGGGCGGGGGGAGGTTCCTACGAGCAGTACTTC. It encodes CASKGAGGGSYEQYF.

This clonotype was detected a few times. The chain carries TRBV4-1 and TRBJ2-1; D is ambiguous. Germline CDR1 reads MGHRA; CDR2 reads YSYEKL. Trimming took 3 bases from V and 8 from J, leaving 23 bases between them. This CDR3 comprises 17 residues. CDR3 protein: CASSHPPPPFGDDEQFF. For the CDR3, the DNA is TGCGCCAGCAGCCATCCCCCGCCGCCGTTTGGTGACGATGAGCAGTTCTTC.

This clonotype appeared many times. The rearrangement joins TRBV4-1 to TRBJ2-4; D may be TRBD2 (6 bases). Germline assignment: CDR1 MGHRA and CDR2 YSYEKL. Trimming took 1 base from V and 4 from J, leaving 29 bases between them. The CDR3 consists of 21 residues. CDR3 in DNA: TGCGCCAGCAGCCAAGCATTTATGAGGGTGGAGGGTTTCGGCCAGAAAAACATTCAGTACTTC. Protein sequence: CASSQAFMRVEGFGQKNIQYF.

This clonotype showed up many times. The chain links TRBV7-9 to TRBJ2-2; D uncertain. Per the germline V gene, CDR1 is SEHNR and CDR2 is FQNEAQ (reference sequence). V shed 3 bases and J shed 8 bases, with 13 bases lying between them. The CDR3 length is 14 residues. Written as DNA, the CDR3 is TGTGCCAGCAGCTTCCCCGTTGCGACGGGGGAGCTGTTTTTT. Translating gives CASSFPVATGELFF.

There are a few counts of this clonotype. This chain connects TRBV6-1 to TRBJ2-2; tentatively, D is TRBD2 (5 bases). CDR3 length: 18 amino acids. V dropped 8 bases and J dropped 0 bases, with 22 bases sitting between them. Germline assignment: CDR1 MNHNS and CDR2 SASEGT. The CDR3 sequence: CASARHGLADANTGELFF. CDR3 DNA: TGTGCCAGCGCACGTCACGGGCTAGCTGACGCGAACACCGGGGAGCTGTTTTTT.

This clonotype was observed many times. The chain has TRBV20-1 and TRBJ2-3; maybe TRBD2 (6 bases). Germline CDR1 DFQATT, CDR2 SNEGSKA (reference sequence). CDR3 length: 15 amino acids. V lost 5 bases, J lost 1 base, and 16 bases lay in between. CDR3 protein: CSADISGPRTDTQYF. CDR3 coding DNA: TGCAGTGCTGACATCAGCGGGCCGCGCACAGATACGCAGTATTTT.

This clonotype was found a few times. CDR3 bases: TGCAGTGCTAGCCCTAGGTGGGAGGGAAAGACCCAGTACTTC. Its translation is CSASPRWEGKTQYF. The genes are TRBV20-1 and TRBJ2-5; 7 bases are a match to TRBD2. Germline lookup yields CDR1 DFQATT and CDR2 SNEGSKA (reference sequence). The junction had 10 bases not matched to a gene; V was cut back by 3 bases and J by 6 bases. The CDR3 consists of 14 residues.

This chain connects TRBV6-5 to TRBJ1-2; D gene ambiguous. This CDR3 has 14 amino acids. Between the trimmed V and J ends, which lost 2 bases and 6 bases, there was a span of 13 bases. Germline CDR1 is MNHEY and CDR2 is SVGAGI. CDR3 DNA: TGTGCCAGCAGTTACAGGGCGGATGGGAATGGCTACACCTTC. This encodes CASSYRADGNGYTF.

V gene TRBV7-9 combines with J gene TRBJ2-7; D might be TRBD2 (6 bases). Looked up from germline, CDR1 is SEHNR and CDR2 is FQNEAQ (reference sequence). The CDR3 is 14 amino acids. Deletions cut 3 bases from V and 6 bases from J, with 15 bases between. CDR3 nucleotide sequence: TGTGCCAGCAGCTTCTCATTGCGGGGATCCGAGCAGTACTTC. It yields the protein CASSFSLRGSEQYF.

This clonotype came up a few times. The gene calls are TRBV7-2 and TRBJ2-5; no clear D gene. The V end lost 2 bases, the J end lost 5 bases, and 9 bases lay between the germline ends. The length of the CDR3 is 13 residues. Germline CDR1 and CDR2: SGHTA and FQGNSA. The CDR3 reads CASSLTPVETQYF. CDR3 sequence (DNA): TGTGCCAGCAGCTTAACACCGGTGGAGACCCAGTACTTC.

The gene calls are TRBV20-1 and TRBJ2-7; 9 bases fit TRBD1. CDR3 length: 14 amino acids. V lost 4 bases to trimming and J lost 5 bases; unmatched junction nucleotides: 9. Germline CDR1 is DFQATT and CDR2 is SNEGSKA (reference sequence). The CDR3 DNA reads TGCAGTGCTACAATCCGGGACAGGGAACACGAGCAGTACTTC. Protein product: CSATIRDREHEQYF.

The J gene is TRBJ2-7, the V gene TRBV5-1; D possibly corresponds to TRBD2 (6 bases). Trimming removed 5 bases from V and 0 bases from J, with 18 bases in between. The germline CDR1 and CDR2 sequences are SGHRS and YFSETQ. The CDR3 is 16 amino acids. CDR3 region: CASSYGGVASSYEQYF. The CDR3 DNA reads TGCGCCAGCAGTTACGGAGGGGTGGCCAGCTCCTACGAGCAGTACTTC.

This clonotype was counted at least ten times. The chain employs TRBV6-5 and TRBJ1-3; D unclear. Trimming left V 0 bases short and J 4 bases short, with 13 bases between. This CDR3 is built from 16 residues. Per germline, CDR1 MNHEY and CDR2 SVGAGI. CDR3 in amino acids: CASSYSGIQSGNTIYF. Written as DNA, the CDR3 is TGTGCCAGCAGTTACTCAGGGATTCAATCCGGAAACACCATATATTTT.

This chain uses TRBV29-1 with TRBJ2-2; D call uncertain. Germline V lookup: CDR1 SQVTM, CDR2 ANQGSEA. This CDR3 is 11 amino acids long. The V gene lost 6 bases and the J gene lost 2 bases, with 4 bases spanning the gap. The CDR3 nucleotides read TGCAGCGTGAGTAACACCGGGGAGCTGTTTTTT. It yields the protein CSVSNTGELFF.

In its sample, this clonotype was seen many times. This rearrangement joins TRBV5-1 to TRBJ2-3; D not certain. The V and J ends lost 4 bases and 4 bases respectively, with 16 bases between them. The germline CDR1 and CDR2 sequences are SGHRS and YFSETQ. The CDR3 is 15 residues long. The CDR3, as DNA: TGCGCCAGCAGCCGGATAGAGGTCCAGGCAGATACGCAGTATTTT. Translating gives CASSRIEVQADTQYF.

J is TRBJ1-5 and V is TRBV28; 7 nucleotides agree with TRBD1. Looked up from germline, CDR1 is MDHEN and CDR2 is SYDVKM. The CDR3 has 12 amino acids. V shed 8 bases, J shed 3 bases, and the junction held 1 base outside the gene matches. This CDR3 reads CASGTANQPQHF. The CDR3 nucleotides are TGTGCCAGCGGGACAGCCAATCAGCCCCAGCATTTT.

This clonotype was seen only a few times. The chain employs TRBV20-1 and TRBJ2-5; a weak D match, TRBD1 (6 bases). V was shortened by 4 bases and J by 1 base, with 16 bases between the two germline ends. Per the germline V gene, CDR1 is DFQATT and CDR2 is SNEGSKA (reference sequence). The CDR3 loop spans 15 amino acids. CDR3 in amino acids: CSAIRQGRSQETQYF. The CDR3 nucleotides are TGCAGTGCTATAAGGCAGGGGCGATCCCAAGAGACCCAGTACTTC.

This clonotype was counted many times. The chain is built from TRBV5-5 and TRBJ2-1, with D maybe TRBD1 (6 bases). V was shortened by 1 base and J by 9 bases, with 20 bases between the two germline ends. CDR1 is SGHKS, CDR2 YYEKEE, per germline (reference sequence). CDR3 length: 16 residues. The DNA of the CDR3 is TGTGCCAGCAGCTTGCGGGCAGGGGCGGATCTAGGTGAGCAGTTCTTC. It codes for CASSLRAGADLGEQFF.

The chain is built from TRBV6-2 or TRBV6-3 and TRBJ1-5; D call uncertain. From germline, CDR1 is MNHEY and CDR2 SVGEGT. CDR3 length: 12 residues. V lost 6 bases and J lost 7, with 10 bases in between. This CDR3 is CASSPFGQPQHF. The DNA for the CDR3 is TGTGCCAGCAGCCCCTTCGGACAGCCCCAGCATTTT.

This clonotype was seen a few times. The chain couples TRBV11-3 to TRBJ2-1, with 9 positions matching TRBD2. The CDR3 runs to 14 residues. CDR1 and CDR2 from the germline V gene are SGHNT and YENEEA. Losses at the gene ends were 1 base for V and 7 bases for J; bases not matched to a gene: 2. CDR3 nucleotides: TGTGCCAGCAGCTTAGCCGGACTAGCGAATGAGCAGTTCTTC. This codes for CASSLAGLANEQFF.

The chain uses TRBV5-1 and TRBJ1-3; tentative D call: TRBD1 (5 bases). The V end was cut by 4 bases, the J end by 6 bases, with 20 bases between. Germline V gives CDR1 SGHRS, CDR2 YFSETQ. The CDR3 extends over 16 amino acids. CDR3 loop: CASSRGTAREANTIYF. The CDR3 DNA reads TGCGCCAGCAGCCGTGGGACGGCGCGAGAGGCAAACACCATATATTTT.